The next 8 T cell receptor beta chains were all read from a single sample in a study of cytomegalovirus exposure and HLA in healthy donors. The PCR employed 60 Vbeta primers together with 13 Jbeta primers. Clones were read by immunoSEQ multiplex PCR, and TCRdb kept only the in-frame ones, dropping some. In the table there are around 220,000 clones, around 79% of which are singletons. Sequencing was done on a sample of PBMCs. The receptors were gathered from a girl aged 2-10 years in good health and CMV-seronegative.

The chain employs TRBV11-3 and TRBJ2-7; D remains unclear. Deletions cut 5 bases from V and 3 bases from J, with 8 bases between. The CDR3 length is 12 residues. CDR1 is SGHNT, CDR2 YENEEA, per germline. This chain's CDR3 is CASSPECYEQYF. The CDR3 coding sequence is TGTGCCAGCAGCCCAGAATGCTACGAGCAGTACTTC.

The rearrangement joins TRBV16 to TRBJ2-1, with 7 bases fitting TRBD2. CDR3 length: 15 amino acids. Germline loops: CDR1 KGHSY, CDR2 FQNENV. The V segment lost 1 base and the J segment 6 bases; nucleotides outside the gene matches: 6. CDR3 amino acids: CASSQWSGGLNEQFF. The CDR3 DNA is TGTGCCAGCAGCCAATGGTCGGGGGGTCTCAATGAGCAGTTCTTC. Variable domain in full (rest from reference TRBV16 and TRBJ2-1): GEEVAQTPKHLVRGEGQKAKLYCAPIKGHSYVFWYQQVLKNEFKFLISFQNENVFDETGMPKERFSAKCLPNSPCSLEIQATKLEDSAVYFCASSQWSGGLNEQFFGPGTRLTVL.

CDR3 region: CASSRGQGAYEQYF. Written as DNA, the CDR3 is TGTGCCAGCAGCCGGGGACAGGGGGCCTACGAGCAGTACTTC. The chain recombines TRBV6-6 with TRBJ2-7, with 11 bases identical to TRBD1. The J segment lost 2 bases and the V segment lost 6 bases, leaving 3 bases of the junction unmatched. This CDR3 is 14 amino acids long. CDR1 and CDR2 from the germline V gene are MNHNY and SVGAGI (reference sequence).

The chain joins TRBV10-2 to TRBJ2-3; tentatively, D is TRBD1 (5 bases). V was shortened by 6 bases and J by 6 bases, with 19 bases between the two germline ends. CDR3 length equals 15 residues. Germline V lookup: CDR1 WSHSY, CDR2 SAAADI. The CDR3 DNA sequence: TGCGCCAGCAGCCCCCCAGGGCGAGGTCAGGATACGCAGTATTTT. Translating gives CASSPPGRGQDTQYF.

V and J are TRBV5-1 and TRBJ2-5; 9 bases match TRBD1. CDR3 length: 15 amino acids. Germline trimming cut 5 bases from V and 7 bases from J; bases unmatched to any gene: 12. Germline lookup yields CDR1 SGHRS and CDR2 YFSETQ. The DNA for the CDR3 is TGCGCCAGCAGGGAGGGGACAGGGACAGAGGGGACCCAGTACTTC. It specifies CASREGTGTEGTQYF.

The rearrangement uses TRBV19 and TRBJ2-2; a weak D match, TRBD1 (5 bases). From germline, CDR1 is LNHDA and CDR2 SQIVND (reference sequence). V was trimmed by 11 bases and J by 0 bases, leaving 13 bases between them. The CDR3 covers 14 residues. The CDR3 DNA reads as TGTGCCTTAAGGCAGGGTGCGAACACCGGGGAGCTGTTTTTT. It yields the protein CALRQGANTGELFF.

This chain links TRBV12-5 with TRBJ1-1, with a possible D match to TRBD1 (5 bases). The CDR3 is 16 residues long. The V and J ends lost 0 bases and 7 bases respectively, with 18 bases between them. Germline CDR1 LGHNT, CDR2 FRNRAP. The CDR3 here is CASGLVPPRGISEAFF. The CDR3 DNA reads as TGTGCTAGTGGTTTGGTACCGCCGCGGGGGATTAGTGAAGCTTTCTTT.

The chain employs TRBV6-4 and TRBJ1-6; no reliable D call. The V gene's germline CDR1 is MRHNA and CDR2 SNTAGT. CDR3 size: 15 residues. Trimming took off 3 bases at V and 6 bases at J, with 12 bases between the two ends. CDR3 amino acids: CASSDWAESNSPLHF. The CDR3 DNA reads as TGTGCCAGCAGTGATTGGGCTGAAAGTAATTCACCCCTCCACTTT.